The 17 T cell receptor beta chains below come from one sample, sequenced in a study of cytomegalovirus exposure and HLA in healthy donors (dated by TCRdb to 2015 to 2018). Library prep was done by the immunoSEQ multiplex PCR assay. The multiplex PCR relied on a mix of 60 forward primers for TCR Vbeta segments and 13 reverse primers for TCR Jbeta segments. In its TCRdb copy, this immuneACCESS table keeps in-frame sequences only and misses some clones. Where compared with another copy, unresolved V genes explain less than half of these, and the others have no known cause. The sample table contains 140,000 to 150,000 clones; only one count was recorded for approximately 82% of them. The top ten clonotypes cover roughly 10% of the sample. The sequenced material came from PBMCs. The origin of the receptors is a woman in her fifties or sixties in good health and CMV-seropositive.

This sequence joins TRBV15 and TRBJ2-5; 12 bases fit TRBD2. Germline CDR1 reads LNHNV; CDR2 reads YYDKDF (reference sequence). CDR3 length equals 16 residues. V was pared by 7 bases and J by 2 bases, with 8 bases of the junction left unmatched. The CDR3 sequence is CATTRLAGEHQETQYF. Written as DNA, the CDR3 is TGTGCCACCACCCGACTAGCGGGAGAGCATCAAGAGACCCAGTACTTC.

The chain uses TRBV2 and TRBJ2-7; no reliable D call. The CDR3 loop spans 13 amino acids. V was trimmed by 8 bases and J by 6 bases, leaving 17 bases between them. The germline V gene encodes CDR1 SNHLY and CDR2 FYNNEI. The DNA of the CDR3 is TGTGCCAGCCTCCCGCGTAGCTTCGGCGAGCAGTACTTC. Encoded protein: CASLPRSFGEQYF.

The genes are TRBV7-9 and TRBJ2-5, with 7 bases fitting TRBD2. In germline, CDR1 is SEHNR, CDR2 FQNEAQ (reference sequence). CDR3 length equals 13 residues. J gave up 11 bases and V 10 bases, and 16 bases lay outside the gene matches. As DNA, the CDR3 is TGTGCCATCCGGGACCCCTCCCGGGGGGAGCAGTACTTC. Protein: CAIRDPSRGEQYF.

The gene calls are TRBV4-1 and TRBJ1-4; TRBD1 aligns across 7 bases. The CDR3 length is 14 residues. V trimming: 2 bases; J trimming: 6 bases; junction bases outside the gene matches: 3. Germline loops: CDR1 MGHRA, CDR2 YSYEKL. CDR3 bases: TGCGCCAGCAGCCAAAGGGACAGCCATGAAAAACTGTTTTTT. As protein: CASSQRDSHEKLFF.

This rearrangement joins TRBV14 to TRBJ1-4, with a weak D call TRBD1 (6 bases). CDR3 length: 15 amino acids. The germline V gene has CDR1 SGHDN and CDR2 FVKESK. Trimming left V 1 base short and J 8 bases short, with 14 bases between. CDR3 amino acids: CASSQGVRGSEKLFF. CDR3 nucleotides: TGTGCCAGCAGCCAAGGGGTCAGGGGATCGGAAAAACTGTTTTTT. Together with reference TRBV14 and TRBJ1-4, the CDR3 gives the full variable domain: EAGVTQFPSHSVIEKGQTVTLRCDPISGHDNLYWYRRVMGKEIKFLLHFVKESKQDESGMPNNRFLAERTGGTYSTLKVQPAELEDSGVYFCASSQGVRGSEKLFFGSGTQLSVL.

This clone was seen once. The V gene is TRBV25-1, the J gene TRBJ2-7; D not certain. The CDR3 spans 13 residues. V lost 0 bases to trimming and J lost 4 bases, with 7 bases between them. The germline CDR1 and CDR2 sequences are MGHDK and SYGVNS. The CDR3 region has the DNA TGTGCCAGCAGTGAATATGGAGCGTACGAGCAGTACTTC. Protein sequence: CASSEYGAYEQYF.

The chain is built from TRBV6-6 and TRBJ2-1; 9 bases line up with TRBD2. Germline V lookup: CDR1 MNHNY, CDR2 SVGAGI (reference sequence). The V and J ends lost 0 bases and 5 bases, in that order; junction bases with no gene match: 2. CDR3 size: 15 residues. This CDR3 reads CASSYSGGRDNEQFF. The CDR3 DNA sequence: TGTGCCAGCAGTTACTCGGGCGGGAGGGACAATGAGCAGTTCTTC.

In this sample, this clone turned up a few times. The chain employs TRBV7-3 and TRBJ2-3, with a possible D match to TRBD1 (6 bases). CDR1 and CDR2 (germline): SGHTA, FQGTGA. The CDR3 has 15 amino acids. Trimming pared 2 bases from V and 1 base from J, leaving 10 bases between. CDR3 protein: CASSLSGVGTDTQYF. The CDR3 DNA reads as TGTGCCAGCAGCTTATCAGGGGTGGGCACAGATACGCAGTATTTT. Complete variable domain (other parts from reference TRBV7-3 and TRBJ2-3): GAGVSQTPSNKVTEKGKYVELRCDPISGHTALYWYRQSLGQGPEFLIYFQGTGAADDSGLPNDRFFAVRPEGSVSTLKIQRTERGDSAVYLCASSLSGVGTDTQYFGPGTRLTVL.

The chain links TRBV28 to TRBJ2-5, with D possibly matching TRBD1 (5 bases). Trimming took 4 bases from V and 9 from J, leaving 12 bases between them. Per germline, CDR1 MDHEN and CDR2 SYDVKM. The CDR3 is made up of 12 amino acids. The CDR3 nucleotides are TGTGCCAGCAGTTCCCCAGGGTGGGCCCAGTACTTC. Its protein is CASSSPGWAQYF.

In its sample, this clone was seen a few times. The rearrangement uses TRBV13 and TRBJ1-2; 7 bases are a match to TRBD1. CDR3 length: 14 residues. Germline trimming cut 4 bases from V and 4 bases from J; bases unmatched to any gene: 6. Per germline, CDR1 PRHDT and CDR2 FYEKMQ (reference sequence). CDR3 amino acids: CASSSKPGGYGYTF. The CDR3 bases are TGTGCCAGCAGCTCTAAGCCAGGGGGCTATGGCTACACCTTC. The full variable domain, in which reference TRBV13 and TRBJ1-2 provide the parts outside the CDR3, is AAGVIQSPRHLIKEKRETATLKCYPIPRHDTVYWYQQGPGQDPQFLISFYEKMQSDKGSIPDRFSAQQFSDYHSELNMSSLELGDSALYFCASSSKPGGYGYTFGSGTRLTVV.

The chain carries TRBV28 and TRBJ1-1; a possible D gene is TRBD1 (6 bases). The CDR3 is 14 residues long. Germline V lookup: CDR1 MDHEN, CDR2 SYDVKM. The V end was cut by 11 bases, the J end by 5 bases, with 21 bases between. The CDR3 protein is CAAQGRGGKTEAFF. DNA of the CDR3: TGTGCCGCCCAGGGAAGGGGGGGAAAAACTGAAGCTTTCTTT.

This chain uses TRBV15 with TRBJ2-7, with D possibly TRBD1 on 7 matching bases. The CDR3 has 13 residues. The germline V gene has CDR1 LNHNV and CDR2 YYDKDF (reference sequence). Trimming left V 5 bases short and J 10 bases short, with 18 bases between. The CDR3 region has the DNA TGTGCCACCAGCCCCCAGGGGGGAGTGGGCCAGTACTTC. Translated: CATSPQGGVGQYF.

In regard to this clone: At one end, the junction sequence differs from germline, possibly due to a read error. The chain recombines TRBV5-4 with TRBJ2-2; weak D call: TRBD1 (5 bases). This CDR3 region has 15 residues. Germline CDR1 and CDR2: SGHNT and YYREEE (reference sequence). The CDR3 reads CANSFLGVHTGELFF. CDR3 nucleotide sequence: TGTGCCAACAGCTTTTTAGGGGTCCACACCGGGGAGCTGTTTTTT.

The chain recombines TRBV7-2 with TRBJ2-5; 10 bases match TRBD2. Germline CDR1 reads SGHTA; CDR2 reads FQGNSA. With V trimmed by 5 bases and J by 5 bases, 5 bases remained unmatched. The CDR3 consists of 14 residues. This CDR3 is CASSAGLAIETQYF. DNA of the CDR3: TGTGCCAGCAGCGCGGGACTAGCGATCGAGACCCAGTACTTC.

The chain combines TRBV5-6 with TRBJ1-5, with 7 bases identical to TRBD1. The CDR3 consists of 12 residues. Germline V gene data show CDR1 as SGHDT and CDR2 as YYEEEE. J was trimmed by 6 bases and V by 3 bases; bases with no gene match: 0. The DNA of the CDR3 is TGTGCCAGCAGCTACAGGGGTCAGCCCCAGCATTTT. It encodes CASSYRGQPQHF.

The chain carries TRBV7-9 and TRBJ2-1; a weak D match, TRBD2 (6 bases). The ends were cut back, 5 bases at V and 12 bases at J, with 20 bases in the middle. The CDR3 is made up of 14 amino acids. The V gene's germline CDR1 is SEHNR and CDR2 FQNEAQ (reference sequence). CDR3 sequence: CASSPPLAGMLQFF. CDR3 bases: TGTGCCAGCAGCCCCCCTCTGGCGGGAATGTTGCAGTTCTTC. The full variable domain, in which reference TRBV7-9 and TRBJ2-1 provide the parts outside the CDR3, is DTGVSQNPRHKITKRGQNVTFRCDPISEHNRLYWYRQTLGQGPEFLTYFQNEAQLEKSRLLSDRFSAERPKGSFSTLEIQRTEQGDSAMYLCASSPPLAGMLQFFGPGTRLTVL.

The chain links TRBV11-2 to TRBJ1-1; D is uncertain. The V gene lost 5 bases and the J gene lost 4 bases, with 14 bases spanning the gap. The CDR3 has 14 residues. The germline gives CDR1 SGHAT, CDR2 FQNNGV. CDR3 loop: CASSQQPGVTEAFF. CDR3 DNA: TGTGCCAGCAGCCAGCAGCCCGGGGTCACTGAAGCTTTCTTT.